This TCR beta chain was retrieved from a study of T cells expressing NK-cell markers. Study background: Seven sequenced donors out of eight were HCMV-seropositive, one seronegative.

Synthesis of TCR beta cDNA relied on 5'RACE template switching carrying UMIs. TCRdb derives one entry per CDR3 protein from the 5' RACE reads, leaving out DNA. The sample is made up of 350,000 to 500,000 distinct CDR3 sequences, and the top ten hold 6% to 9.5% of it. The CDR3 totals 16 residues. Germline V gene data show CDR1 as MNHNS and CDR2 as SASEGT. Sequenced material: blood T cells: a sorted CD56 or NKG2C T cell subset, CD4+ or CD8+ T cells, or bulk PBMC T cells (not recorded which). V is TRBV6-1 and J is TRBJ1-2; TCRdb returns TRBD1, unconfirmable since there is no DNA. The receptor comes from a woman between 18 and 69 years old in good health. The CDR3 loop is CASSPSAGAQIYGYTF.